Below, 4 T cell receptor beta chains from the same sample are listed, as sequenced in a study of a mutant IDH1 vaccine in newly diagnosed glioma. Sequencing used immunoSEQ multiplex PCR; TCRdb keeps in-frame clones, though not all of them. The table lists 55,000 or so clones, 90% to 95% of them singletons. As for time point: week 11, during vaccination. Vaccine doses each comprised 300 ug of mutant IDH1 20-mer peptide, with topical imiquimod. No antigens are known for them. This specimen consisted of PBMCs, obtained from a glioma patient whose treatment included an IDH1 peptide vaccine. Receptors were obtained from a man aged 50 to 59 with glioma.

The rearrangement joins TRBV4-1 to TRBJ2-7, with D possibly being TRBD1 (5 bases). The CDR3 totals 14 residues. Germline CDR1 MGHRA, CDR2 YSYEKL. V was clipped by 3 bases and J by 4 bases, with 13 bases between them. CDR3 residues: CASSQAKGWYEQYF. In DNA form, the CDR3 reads TGCGCCAGCAGCCAGGCGAAGGGGTGGTACGAGCAGTACTTC.

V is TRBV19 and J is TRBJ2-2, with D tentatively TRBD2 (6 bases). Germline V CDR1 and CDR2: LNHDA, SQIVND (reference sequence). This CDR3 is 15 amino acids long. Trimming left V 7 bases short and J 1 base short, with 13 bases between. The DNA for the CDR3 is TGTGCCAGTAACACCTGGGACTGGAACACCGGGGAGCTGTTTTTT. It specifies CASNTWDWNTGELFF.

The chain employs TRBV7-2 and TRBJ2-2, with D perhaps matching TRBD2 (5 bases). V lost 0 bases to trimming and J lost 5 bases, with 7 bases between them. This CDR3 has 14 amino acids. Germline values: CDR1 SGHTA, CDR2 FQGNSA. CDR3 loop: CASSLARETGELFF. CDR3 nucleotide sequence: TGTGCCAGCAGCTTAGCGAGGGAGACCGGGGAGCTGTTTTTT. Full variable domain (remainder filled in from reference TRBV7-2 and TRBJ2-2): GAGVSQSPSNKVTEKGKDVELRCDPISGHTALYWYRQSLGQGLEFLIYFQGNSAPDKSGLPSDRFSAERTGGSVSTLTIQRTQQEDSAVYLCASSLARETGELFFGEGSRLTVL.

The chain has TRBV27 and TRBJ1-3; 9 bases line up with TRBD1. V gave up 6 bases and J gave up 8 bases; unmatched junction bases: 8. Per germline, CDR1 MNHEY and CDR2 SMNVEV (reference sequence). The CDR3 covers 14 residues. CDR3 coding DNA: TGTGCCAGCAGCCCGGGACAGGGAGCGGACACCATATATTTT. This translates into CASSPGQGADTIYF.